The next 10 T cell receptor beta chains were all read from a single sample in a study of cytomegalovirus exposure and HLA in healthy donors. The PCR used 60 Vbeta and 13 Jbeta primers. TCRdb's copy holds only in-frame clones and misses some; the assay was immunoSEQ multiplex PCR. The sample consists of about 110,000 clones, roughly 67% of them appearing once. The sequencing input was PBMCs. These receptors all come from a man aged 35 to 55 in good health and CMV-seronegative.

The table lists this clone with a few counts. V usage is TRBV7-9 and J usage is TRBJ2-1; possible D gene TRBD2, 6 bases. V was pared by 8 bases and J by 5 bases, with 16 bases between. The length of the CDR3 is 14 residues. The germline gives CDR1 SEHNR, CDR2 FQNEAQ (reference sequence). The CDR3 DNA sequence: TGTGCCAGCTTGGAGGGGCGATTCGACAATGAGCAGTTCTTC. It yields the protein CASLEGRFDNEQFF. Variable domain in full (rest from reference TRBV7-9 and TRBJ2-1): DTGVSQNPRHKITKRGQNVTFRCDPISEHNRLYWYRQTLGQGPEFLTYFQNEAQLEKSRLLSDRFSAERPKGSFSTLEIQRTEQGDSAMYLCASLEGRFDNEQFFGPGTRLTVL.

In nucleotides, the CDR3 is TGTGCCAGCAGTTACGCGACAGGGGGCTTGGGCTACACCTTC. Residues: CASSYATGGLGYTF. The chain is built from TRBV6-5 and TRBJ1-2; 10 bases are shared with TRBD1. The V gene end was trimmed by 2 bases and the J gene end by 8 bases; junction bases not matched to a gene: 5. The germline CDR1 and CDR2 sequences are MNHEY and SVGAGI. This CDR3 comprises 14 residues.

This rearrangement joins TRBV19 to TRBJ1-2, with 7 nucleotides matching TRBD1. The CDR3 loop spans 12 amino acids. After removal of 5 bases from V and 4 bases from J, the junction contained 1 base not matched to a gene. Germline values: CDR1 LNHDA, CDR2 SQIVND (reference sequence). CDR3 amino acids: CASSRQGYGYTF. As DNA, the CDR3 is TGTGCCAGTAGTCGACAGGGCTATGGCTACACCTTC.

This rearrangement joins TRBV15 to TRBJ2-2; the match to TRBD2 covers 7 bases. Trimming at V came to 0 bases and at J to 7 bases, leaving 5 bases not matched to a gene. The CDR3 covers 15 residues. The germline gives CDR1 LNHNV, CDR2 YYDKDF (reference sequence). CDR3 sequence (DNA): TGTGCCACCAGCAGAGAGGTCTCGGGAGGCGGGGAGCTGTTTTTT. It yields the protein CATSREVSGGGELFF. Full variable domain (rest looked up from reference TRBV15 and TRBJ2-2): DAMVIQNPRYQVTQFGKPVTLSCSQTLNHNVMYWYQQKSSQAPKLLFHYYDKDFNNEADTPDNFQSRRPNTSFCFLDIRSPGLGDTAMYLCATSREVSGGGELFFGEGSRLTVL.

The chain links TRBV4-3 to TRBJ1-1, with a possible D match to TRBD1 (6 bases). The germline CDR1 and CDR2 sequences are LGHNA and YSLEER. The CDR3 runs 13 residues. Between the trimmed V and J ends, which lost 6 bases and 0 bases, there was a span of 8 bases. The CDR3 DNA follows: TGCGCCAGCAGGCGGACAGTGAACACTGAAGCTTTCTTT. Residues: CASRRTVNTEAFF.

This sequence joins TRBV7-8 and TRBJ2-7; D is unresolved. The CDR3 consists of 12 residues. Between the trimmed V and J ends, which lost 5 bases and 3 bases, there was a span of 8 bases. Germline lookup yields CDR1 SGHVS and CDR2 FQNEAQ. For the CDR3, the DNA is TGTGCCAGCAGCCCCATCGGCTACGAGCAGTACTTC. It specifies CASSPIGYEQYF. The entire variable domain, with the rest obtained from reference TRBV7-8 and TRBJ2-7, is as follows: GAGVSQSPRYKVAKRGQDVALRCDPISGHVSLFWYQQALGQGPEFLTYFQNEAQLDKSGLPSDRFFAERPEGSVSTLKIQRTQQEDSAVYLCASSPIGYEQYFGPGTRLTVT.

The chain uses TRBV7-3 and TRBJ2-5; unclear D gene. The CDR3 is 15 amino acids. V lost 2 bases, J lost 2 bases, and 12 bases lay in between. The V gene's germline CDR1 is SGHTA and CDR2 FQGTGA. In nucleotides, the CDR3 is TGTGCCAGCAGCTTAGAGGCGGCGGCACAAGAGACCCAGTACTTC. Protein product: CASSLEAAAQETQYF.

This chain links TRBV6-5 with TRBJ1-2; TRBD1 might be the D (5 bases). V was clipped by 8 bases and J by 4 bases, with 11 bases between them. Germline V gene data show CDR1 as MNHEY and CDR2 as SVGAGI. The CDR3 extends over 12 amino acids. DNA of the CDR3: TGTGCCAGCGGGGCAGTTCGCTATGGCTACACCTTC. Translation: CASGAVRYGYTF.

This clone was counted once. The J gene is TRBJ2-3, the V gene TRBV2, with 9 bases that match TRBD2. Germline CDR1 and CDR2: SNHLY and FYNNEI. The J segment lost 2 bases and the V segment lost 7 bases, leaving 7 bases of the junction unmatched. This CDR3 is built from 15 residues. As DNA, the CDR3 is TGTGCCAGCACTAAAGCGGGGGGATACACAGATACGCAGTATTTT. Its protein product is CASTKAGGYTDTQYF.

V and J are TRBV18 and TRBJ1-6; maybe TRBD1 (6 bases). Trimming removed 6 bases from V and 7 bases from J, with 19 bases in between. This CDR3 region has 16 residues. The germline V gene has CDR1 KGHSH and CDR2 LQKENI. The CDR3 loop reads CASSELPGHGNSPLHF. Here the CDR3 DNA reads TGTGCCAGCTCGGAACTTCCGGGACACGGGAATTCACCCCTCCACTTT.